This T cell receptor beta chain was recorded in a study of neoadjuvant anti-PD-1 for oral cavity cancer. Across the whole study: Patients without progression received a fourth nivolumab dose around day 43, then surgical resection on days 50-56. Whole-study results and caveats: Higher pretreatment blood Treg/Th17 ratios correlated with higher pretreatment blood and lower post-treatment tumor TCRbeta clonality.

CDR3 length: 15 amino acids. The J segment lost 7 bases and the V segment lost 0 bases, leaving 6 bases of the junction unmatched. Germline loops: CDR1 SGHRS, CDR2 YFSETQ. Profiling relied on immunoSEQ multiplex PCR, and the TCRdb table lists in-frame clones only, not all of them. The table shows approximately 74,000 clones, with approximately 80% occurring only once. Patients were newly diagnosed with stage II-IVA oral cavity squamous cell carcinoma without prior systemic or radiation treatment. Blood cells were analyzed directly, without culture or expansion. Details on this clone: Its antigen is unidentified.

The sequencing here drew on PBMCs, taken before nivolumab (anti-PD-1) treatment. V gene TRBV5-1 combines with J gene TRBJ2-1; 8 nucleotides align to TRBD2. The TCR originated in a person between 40 and 85 years old with oral cavity squamous cell carcinoma. CDR3 in amino acids: CASSLATSVINEQFF. CDR3 sequence (DNA): TGCGCCAGCAGCTTGGCGACTAGCGTTATTAATGAGCAGTTCTTC.